The 15 T cell receptor beta chains in this list originate from one sample, sequenced in a study of technical replicates of blood from a few donors. The data were produced by immunoSEQ multiplex PCR, yet TCRdb's version contains in-frame clones alone and is incomplete. The table has about 82,000 clones, 96% seen once. The sequencing sample was made of T cells isolated from PBMCs. Receptors were obtained from a human donor in good health.

The V call is TRBV6-5, the J call TRBJ2-3; 8 bases are a match to TRBD1. CDR1 is MNHEY, CDR2 SVGAGI, per germline. CDR3 length: 14 amino acids. Unmatched junction bases numbered 3, after V lost 6 bases and J lost 1 base. The CDR3 is CASSSTGGTDTQYF. The CDR3 nucleotides are TGTGCCAGCAGCTCGACAGGGGGCACAGATACGCAGTATTTT.

The rearrangement joins TRBV2 to TRBJ1-2, with D uncertain. This CDR3 is built from 13 residues. Trimming stripped 3 bases from V and 4 bases from J, with 9 bases between. Germline V gene lookup returns CDR1 SNHLY and CDR2 FYNNEI. CDR3 DNA: TGTGCCAGCAGTGATCCGGGAAGCTATGGCTACACCTTC. Translated: CASSDPGSYGYTF.

The chain joins TRBV18 to TRBJ1-1; 8 nucleotides agree with TRBD1. CDR1 and CDR2 (germline): KGHSH, LQKENI. Losses at the gene ends were 4 bases for V and 8 bases for J; bases not matched to a gene: 3. The CDR3 has 12 amino acids. This chain's CDR3 is CASSLGTGEAFF. For the CDR3, the DNA is TGTGCCAGCTCACTAGGGACAGGAGAAGCTTTCTTT.

The chain combines TRBV15 with TRBJ2-2, with D unclear. The V end was cut by 0 bases, the J end by 0 bases, with 8 bases between. The CDR3 runs to 16 residues. The germline V gene has CDR1 LNHNV and CDR2 YYDKDF (reference sequence). CDR3 coding DNA: TGTGCCACCAGCAGAGACCTGTCCTCGAACACCGGGGAGCTGTTTTTT. It codes for CATSRDLSSNTGELFF.

The chain employs TRBV5-1 and TRBJ2-1; D gene uncertain. Trimming stripped 1 base from V and 1 base from J, with 3 bases between. Looked up from germline, CDR1 is SGHRS and CDR2 is YFSETQ. The CDR3 totals 13 residues. The chain's CDR3 is CASSLPSYNEQFF. DNA for the CDR3: TGCGCCAGCAGCTTGCCGTCCTACAATGAGCAGTTCTTC.

In its sample, this clone was seen once. This sequence joins TRBV27 and TRBJ2-4, with D hard to call. Germline CDR1 and CDR2: MNHEY and SMNVEV (reference sequence). This CDR3 has 14 residues. V was clipped by 8 bases and J by 0 bases, with 11 bases between them. CDR3 nucleotides: TGTGCCAGCGATACGGGTTTAGCCAAAAACATTCAGTACTTC. Encoded protein: CASDTGLAKNIQYF.

This chain links TRBV6-5 with TRBJ2-7, with TRBD1 identical over 11 bases. CDR1 and CDR2 (germline): MNHEY, SVGAGI. The CDR3 is 15 residues long. The ends lost 7 bases at V and 4 bases at J; junction bases unmatched: 9. For the CDR3, the DNA is TGTGCCAGCACCCCCGGGACAGGGGGATCGTACGAGCAGTACTTC. This codes for CASTPGTGGSYEQYF.

The chain is built from TRBV15 and TRBJ2-1; D might be TRBD1 (6 bases). Per germline, CDR1 LNHNV and CDR2 YYDKDF (reference sequence). This CDR3 region has 14 residues. V shed 3 bases and J shed 4 bases, with 10 bases lying between them. The CDR3: CATSRDSTYNEQFF. CDR3 coding DNA: TGTGCCACCAGCAGGGACAGTACTTACAATGAGCAGTTCTTC.

The rearrangement uses TRBV23-1 and TRBJ2-5, with 12 positions matching TRBD2. TRBV23-1 is treated as an ORF (open reading frame) with a function not yet certain. This CDR3 comprises 17 residues. J gave up 7 bases and V 0 bases, and 9 bases lay outside the gene matches. The CDR3 bases are TGCGCCAGCAGTCAATCAGTCAGTGAGACTAGCGGGAGGACCCAGTACTTC. Translating it yields CASSQSVSETSGRTQYF.

This chain joins TRBV9 and TRBJ2-1; 14 bases match TRBD2. V lost 3 bases to trimming and J lost 10 bases; unmatched junction nucleotides: 6. The germline gives CDR1 SGDLS, CDR2 YYNGEE. CDR3 length: 15 amino acids. The DNA for the CDR3 is TGTGCCAGCAGCGCTGGACTAGCGGGAGGCAGGGAGCAGTTCTTC. As protein: CASSAGLAGGREQFF.

The chain carries TRBV19 and TRBJ2-2; D not certain. V dropped 3 bases and J dropped 7 bases, with 9 bases sitting between them. The CDR3 has 13 amino acids. Per germline, CDR1 LNHDA and CDR2 SQIVND (reference sequence). The CDR3, as DNA: TGTGCCAGTAGTATTTCAGGAATCGGGGAGCTGTTTTTT. Translating gives CASSISGIGELFF.

The chain has TRBV11-3 and TRBJ2-5; 7 bases fit TRBD1. The CDR3 runs 13 residues. V was clipped by 7 bases and J by 4 bases; unmatched bases: 6. Germline loops: CDR1 SGHNT, CDR2 YENEEA. The CDR3, as DNA: TGTGCCAGCATGAGGACAGGACGAGAGACCCAGTACTTC. Protein product: CASMRTGRETQYF.

The chain couples TRBV7-9 to TRBJ1-4, with 9 bases matching TRBD1. The V gene end was trimmed by 5 bases and the J gene end by 5 bases; junction bases not matched to a gene: 6. The germline V gene encodes CDR1 SEHNR and CDR2 FQNEAQ (reference sequence). The CDR3 extends over 15 amino acids. The CDR3 protein is CASSPRGTGNEKLFF. The CDR3 DNA reads as TGTGCCAGCAGCCCCAGGGGGACAGGGAATGAAAAACTGTTTTTT.

The V gene is TRBV5-1, the J gene TRBJ1-2; D may be TRBD1 (6 bases). Trimming left V 1 base short and J 8 bases short, with 12 bases between. Germline-derived CDR1 and CDR2 are SGHRS and YFSETQ. The CDR3 has 13 amino acids. Here the CDR3 reads CASSLSRGEGYTF. CDR3 DNA sequence: TGCGCCAGCAGCTTGAGCAGGGGAGAAGGCTACACCTTC.

This clone has a single count. The rearrangement uses TRBV12-5 and TRBJ1-1; D gene unclear. CDR3 length: 13 amino acids. Deletions cut 2 bases from V and 10 bases from J, with 14 bases between. Germline V gives CDR1 LGHNT, CDR2 FRNRAP. CDR3 in amino acids: CASGLTSATRAFF. The CDR3 DNA reads TGTGCTAGTGGTTTGACATCAGCGACCAGAGCTTTCTTT.